A selection of T cell receptor beta chains follows, all from one sample in a study of blood T cell repertoires in COVID-19. Sequencing was performed with immunoSEQ multiplex PCR; in TCRdb, only in-frame clones are kept and a portion is missing. The sample gives hundreds of thousands of clones, about 90% of which show up once; over 0.2% is in the top ten. What was sequenced was peripheral blood. The source of these receptors is a woman between 18 and 29 years old with acute or convalescent COVID-19. Each CDR3 is given with its conserved first and last residue. D genes are given only for firm matches. Size is stated for part of the rows, as once, few or many counts, or as a class when the clone is expanded.

d_gene | j_gene | v_gene | abundance | CDR3aa | CDR3nt
. | TRBJ2-1 | TRBV27 | . | CASSFRTRKPPDRGYNEQFF | TGTGCCAGCAGTTTCAGGACTAGAAAACCACCTGACAGGGGATACAATGAGCAGTTCTTC
. | TRBJ1-1 | TRBV23-1 | . | CASSQMDRGTTWCTEAFF | TGCGCCAGCAGTCAAATGGATCGAGGAACCACTTGGTGCACTGAAGCTTTCTTT
TRBD1 | TRBJ1-1 | TRBV7-2 | . | CASSLLGTGVLAFF | TGTGCCAGCAGCTTATTAGGGACAGGGGTACTAGCTTTCTTT
. | TRBJ2-7 | TRBV5-1 | . | CASSLDADSPYEQYF | TGCGCCAGCAGCTTGGACGCGGACTCCCCCTACGAGCAGTACTTC
TRBD2 | TRBJ2-7 | TRBV7-2 | . | CASSILRLAGEKTGYEQYF | TGTGCCAGCAGCATCCTGAGACTAGCGGGGGAAAAAACTGGGTACGAGCAGTACTTC
. | TRBJ1-3 | TRBV27 | . | CASSLHSSGNTIYF | TGTGCCAGCAGTTTACATTCCTCTGGAAACACCATATATTTT
. | TRBJ2-1 | TRBV30 | . | CAWTEGLSSYNEQFF | TGTGCCTGGACGGAGGGGCTAAGCTCCTACAATGAGCAGTTCTTC
. | TRBJ1-2 | TRBV5-6 | . | CASIYTGLSRYGYTF | TGTGCCAGCATATATACAGGGTTAAGTCGCTATGGCTACACCTTC
TRBD2 | TRBJ2-1 | TRBV6-5 | . | CASSFRLAGGLVKQFF | TGTGCCAGCAGTTTCCGACTAGCGGGGGGGCTGGTTAAGCAGTTCTTC
TRBD2 | TRBJ2-3 | TRBV4-3 | . | CASSQERAGGADTQYF | TGCGCCAGCAGCCAAGAGCGAGCGGGGGGTGCAGATACGCAGTATTTT
TRBD1 | TRBJ1-1 | TRBV4-1 | . | CASSPQGGLNTEAFF | TGCGCCAGCAGCCCCCAGGGGGGCCTGAACACTGAAGCTTTCTTT
. | TRBJ1-2 | TRBV5-4 | few | CASSPVPQRTNYGYTF | TGTGCCAGCAGCCCCGTACCCCAGAGGACTAACTATGGCTACACCTTC
. | TRBJ1-1 | TRBV3-1/TRBV3-2 | . | CASSQVVNTEAFF | TGTGCCAGCAGCCAAGTTGTAAACACTGAAGCTTTCTTT
TRBD1 | TRBJ1-3 | TRBV10-3 | . | CAIRRDRASGNTIYF | TGTGCCATCCGTCGGGACAGGGCCTCTGGAAACACCATATATTTT
. | TRBJ1-2 | TRBV10-3 | . | CAISFKQESGYTF | TGTGCCATCAGCTTCAAACAGGAATCGGGCTACACCTTC
. | TRBJ1-1 | TRBV4-2 | . | CASSQGRTVNTEAFF | TGTGCCAGCAGCCAGGGGAGAACGGTGAACACTGAAGCTTTCTTT